The clone carrying this T cell receptor (beta chain) has more than one count but fewer than ten. This sample was taken from a study of blood T cell repertoires in COVID-19. Study summary: Both acute and convalescent COVID-19 samples were obtained from the United States, Italy and Spain. The cDNA or gDNA used as material had been derived from T cells, B-cell-depleted T cells, or PBMCs.

The CDR3 sequence is 13 residues long. Per the germline V gene, CDR1 is MGHRA and CDR2 is YSYEKL. V shed 2 bases and J shed 1 base, with 3 bases lying between them. Original analysis: Estimates of nucleated cell counts were drawn from the amplification of reference gene primers. Assay: immunoSEQ multiplex PCR; the TCRdb copy retains only in-frame clones and omits some. D and trimming come from the DNA, and the V and J calls and clone size come from that table. The table lists 250,000 to 350,000 clones, 75% to 90% of them singletons. This chain uses TRBV4-1 with TRBJ2-1; D is uncertain. The receptor's source is a woman aged 35 to 49 who had recovered from COVID-19. Sequencing was carried out using peripheral blood. The CDR3 here is CASSQTSYNEQFF. As DNA, the CDR3 is TGCGCCAGCAGCCAAACTTCCTACAATGAGCAGTTCTTC.